A selection of T cell receptor beta chains follows, all from one sample in a study of regulatory T cells in long-lasting Graves disease. TCRdb independently ran MiXCR on the multiplex PCR reads; one entry per CDR3 protein. There are hundreds of thousands of distinct CDR3 sequences in the sample; roughly a sixth occur only once, and more than 10% lies in the top ten. The same data also contributed to another study, on T cells in Graves' hyperthyroidism and ophthalmopathy.

The material sequenced was peripheral blood mononuclear cells (PBMCs), taken at new diagnosis, from a patient treated with antithyroid drugs. The source is a man aged 18 to 35 with Graves disease. Both conserved end residues are part of each CDR3. The D gene is left open where the match is weak. Size tells how often a clone was seen (once, few, many) or the class of an expanded clone, and some rows leave it out.

j_call clone_size v_call d_call cdr3_aa cdr3_nt
TRBJ2-1 . TRBV5-1 . CASSFYICSAPPTGDNEQFF .
TRBJ1-5 few TRBV10-2 . CASSEFGGEYQPQHF TGCGCCAGCAGTGAGTTTGGAGGGGAGTACCAGCCCCAGCATTTT
TRBJ1-2 few TRBV3-1 . CASSQVGDGRGYTF TGTGCCAGCAGCCAAGTAGGGGACGGCCGAGGCTACACCTTC
TRBJ1-1 many TRBV7-8 . CASSFRQRMNTEAFF TGTGCCAGCAGCTTTAGACAGCGCATGAACACTGAAGCTTTCTTT
TRBJ2-5 . TRBV18 TRBD2 CASSEIGLAGRETQYF TGTGCCAGCTCAGAGATCGGACTAGCGGGAAGGGAGACCCAGTACTTC
TRBJ2-5 . TRBV28 . CASSVPGLAKETQYF TGTGCCAGCAGTGTACCGGGACTTGCAAAAGAGACCCAGTACTTC
TRBJ2-2 few TRBV10-3 TRBD2 CAISDGVAGTGELFF TGTGCCATCAGTGATGGCGTAGCGGGCACCGGGGAGCTGTTTTTT
TRBJ2-1 once TRBV9 . CASSPQAGPLHNEQFF TGTGCCAGCAGCCCCCAGGCAGGTCCTTTACACAATGAGCAGTTCTTC
TRBJ1-1 many TRBV5-1 TRBD1 CASTKTGGLNTEAFF TGCGCCAGCACCAAGACAGGGGGCTTGAACACTGAAGCTTTCTTT
TRBJ2-7 many TRBV5-1 . CASSYGQRASYEQYF TGCGCCAGCAGCTACGGACAGCGGGCCTCCTACGAGCAGTACTTC